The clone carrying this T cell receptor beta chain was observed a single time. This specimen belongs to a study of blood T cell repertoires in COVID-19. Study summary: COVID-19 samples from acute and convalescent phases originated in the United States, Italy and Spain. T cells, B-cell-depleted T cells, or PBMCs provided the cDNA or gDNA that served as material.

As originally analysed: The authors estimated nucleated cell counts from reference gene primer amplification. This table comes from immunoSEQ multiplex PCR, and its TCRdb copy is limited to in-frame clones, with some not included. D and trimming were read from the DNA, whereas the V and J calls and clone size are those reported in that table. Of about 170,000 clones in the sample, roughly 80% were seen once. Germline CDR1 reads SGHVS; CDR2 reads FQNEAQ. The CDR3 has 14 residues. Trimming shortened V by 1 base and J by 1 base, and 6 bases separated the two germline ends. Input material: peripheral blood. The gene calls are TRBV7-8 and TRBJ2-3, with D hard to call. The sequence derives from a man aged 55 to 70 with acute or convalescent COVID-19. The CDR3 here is CASSLEARTDTQYF. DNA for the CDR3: TGTGCCAGCAGCTTAGAAGCCCGCACAGATACGCAGTATTTT.